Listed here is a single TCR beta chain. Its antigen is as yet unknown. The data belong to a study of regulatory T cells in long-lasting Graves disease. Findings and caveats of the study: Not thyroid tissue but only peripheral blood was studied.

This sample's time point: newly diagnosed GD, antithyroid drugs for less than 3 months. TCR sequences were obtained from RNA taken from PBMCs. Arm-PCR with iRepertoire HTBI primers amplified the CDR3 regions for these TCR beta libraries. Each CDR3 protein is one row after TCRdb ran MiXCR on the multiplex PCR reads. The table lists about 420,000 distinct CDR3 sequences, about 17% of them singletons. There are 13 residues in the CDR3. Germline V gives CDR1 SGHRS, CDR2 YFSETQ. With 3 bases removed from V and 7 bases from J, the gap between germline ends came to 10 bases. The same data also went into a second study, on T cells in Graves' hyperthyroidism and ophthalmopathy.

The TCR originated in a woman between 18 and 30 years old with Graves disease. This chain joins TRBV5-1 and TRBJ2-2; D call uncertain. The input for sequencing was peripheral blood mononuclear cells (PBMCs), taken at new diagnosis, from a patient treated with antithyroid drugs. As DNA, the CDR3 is TGCGCCAGCAGCTCCGACTCGGACGGGGAGCTGTTTTTT. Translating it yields CASSSDSDGELFF.